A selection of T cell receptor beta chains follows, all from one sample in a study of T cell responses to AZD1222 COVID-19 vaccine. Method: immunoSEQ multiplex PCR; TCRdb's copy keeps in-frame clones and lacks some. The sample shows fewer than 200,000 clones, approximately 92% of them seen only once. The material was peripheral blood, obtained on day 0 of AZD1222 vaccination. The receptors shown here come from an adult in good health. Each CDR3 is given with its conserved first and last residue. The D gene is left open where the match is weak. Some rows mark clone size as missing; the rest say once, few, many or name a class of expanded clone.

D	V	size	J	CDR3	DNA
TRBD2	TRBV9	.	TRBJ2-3	CASSHGLAELTDTQYF	TGTGCCAGCAGCCACGGACTAGCGGAACTCACAGATACGCAGTATTTT
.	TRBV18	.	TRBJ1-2	CASSPPIPNYGYTF	TGTGCCAGCTCACCACCGATCCCTAACTATGGCTACACCTTC
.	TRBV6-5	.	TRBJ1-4	CASSWTVGNEKLFF	TGTGCCAGCAGTTGGACCGTAGGAAATGAAAAACTGTTTTTT
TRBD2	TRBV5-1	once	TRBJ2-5	CASSLSGVSGRRPETQYF	TGCGCCAGCAGCTTGAGCGGAGTTAGCGGGAGACGCCCAGAGACCCAGTACTTC
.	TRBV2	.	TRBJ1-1	CASSEAPRAPEAFF	TGTGCCAGCAGTGAAGCCCCCAGGGCTCCTGAAGCTTTCTTT
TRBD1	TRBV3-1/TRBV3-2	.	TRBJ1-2	CASSPRQGGVYGYTF	TGTGCCAGCAGCCCCCGACAGGGGGGGGTCTATGGCTACACCTTC
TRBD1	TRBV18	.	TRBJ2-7	CASSPPGNDRAVQYF	TGTGCCAGCTCACCACCAGGAAACGACAGGGCGGTGCAGTACTTC
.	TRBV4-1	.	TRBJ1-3	CASSQGHSGNTIYF	TGCGCCAGCAGCCAAGGGCACTCTGGAAACACCATATATTTT
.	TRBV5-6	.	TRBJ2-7	CASSAFRAGLLDEQYF	TGTGCCAGCAGCGCATTCCGAGCGGGCCTTTTGGACGAGCAGTACTTC
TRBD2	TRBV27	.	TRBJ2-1	CASSLLVAGFPNEQFF	TGTGCCAGCAGTTTACTTGTAGCGGGATTCCCCAATGAGCAGTTCTTC
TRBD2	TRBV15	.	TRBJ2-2	CATSADGGGRPLAGELFF	TGTGCCACCAGCGCCGACGGGGGCGGGAGGCCCCTTGCCGGGGAGCTGTTTTTT
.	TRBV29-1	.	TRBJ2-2	CSARAGSNTGELFF	TGCAGCGCCCGCGCGGGGTCGAACACCGGGGAGCTGTTTTTT
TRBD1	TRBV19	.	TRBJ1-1	CASGQTGRSTEAFF	TGTGCCAGTGGACAGACAGGGAGATCCACTGAAGCTTTCTTT
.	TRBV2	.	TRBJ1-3	CASSGQWTNTIYF	TGTGCCAGCAGTGGACAGTGGACGAACACCATATATTTT